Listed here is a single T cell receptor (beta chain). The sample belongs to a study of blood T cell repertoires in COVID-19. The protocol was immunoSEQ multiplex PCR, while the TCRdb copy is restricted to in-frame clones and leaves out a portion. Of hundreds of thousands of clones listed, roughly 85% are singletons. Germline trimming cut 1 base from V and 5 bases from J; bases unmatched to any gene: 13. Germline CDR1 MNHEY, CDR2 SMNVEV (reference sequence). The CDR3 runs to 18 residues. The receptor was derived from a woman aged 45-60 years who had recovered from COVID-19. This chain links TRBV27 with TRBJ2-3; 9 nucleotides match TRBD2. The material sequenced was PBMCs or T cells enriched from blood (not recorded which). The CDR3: CASSLLGLAGSNRDTQYF. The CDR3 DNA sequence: TGTGCCAGCAGTTTATTAGGGCTAGCGGGGTCCAACAGAGATACGCAGTATTTT.